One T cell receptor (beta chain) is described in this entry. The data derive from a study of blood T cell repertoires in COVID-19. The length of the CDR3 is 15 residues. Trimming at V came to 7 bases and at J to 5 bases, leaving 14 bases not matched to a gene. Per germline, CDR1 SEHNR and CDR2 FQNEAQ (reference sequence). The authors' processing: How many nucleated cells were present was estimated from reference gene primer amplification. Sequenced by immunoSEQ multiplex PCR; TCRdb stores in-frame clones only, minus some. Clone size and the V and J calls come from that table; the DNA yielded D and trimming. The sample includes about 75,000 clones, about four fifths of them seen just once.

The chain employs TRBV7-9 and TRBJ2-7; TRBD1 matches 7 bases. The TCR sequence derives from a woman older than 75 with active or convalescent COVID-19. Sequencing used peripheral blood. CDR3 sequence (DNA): TGTGCCAGCACCGTAACAGGGGTTCTTTCCCACGAGCAGTACTTC. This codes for CASTVTGVLSHEQYF. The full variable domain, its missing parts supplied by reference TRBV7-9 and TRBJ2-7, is DTGVSQNPRHKITKRGQNVTFRCDPISEHNRLYWYRQTLGQGPEFLTYFQNEAQLEKSRLLSDRFSAERPKGSFSTLEIQRTEQGDSAMYLCASTVTGVLSHEQYFGPGTRLTVT.